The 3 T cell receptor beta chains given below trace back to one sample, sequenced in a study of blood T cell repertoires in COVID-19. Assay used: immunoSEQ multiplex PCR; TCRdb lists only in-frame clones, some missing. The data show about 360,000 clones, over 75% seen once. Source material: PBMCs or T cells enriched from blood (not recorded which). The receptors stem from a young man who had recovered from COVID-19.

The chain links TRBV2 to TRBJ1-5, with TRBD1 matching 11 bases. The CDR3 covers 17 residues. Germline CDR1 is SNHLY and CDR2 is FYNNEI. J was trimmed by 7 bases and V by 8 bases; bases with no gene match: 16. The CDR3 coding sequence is TGTGCCAGCCGAAAAGGACAGGGGGCGTGGGTTGACCAGCCCCAGCATTTT. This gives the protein CASRKGQGAWVDQPQHF.

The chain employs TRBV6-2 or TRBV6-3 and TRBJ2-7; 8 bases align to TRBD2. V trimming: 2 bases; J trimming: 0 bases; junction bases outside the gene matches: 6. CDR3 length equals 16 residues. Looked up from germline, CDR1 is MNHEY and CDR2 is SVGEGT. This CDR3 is CASSYTAGEPSYEQYF. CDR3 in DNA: TGTGCCAGCAGTTACACAGCGGGGGAGCCCTCCTACGAGCAGTACTTC.

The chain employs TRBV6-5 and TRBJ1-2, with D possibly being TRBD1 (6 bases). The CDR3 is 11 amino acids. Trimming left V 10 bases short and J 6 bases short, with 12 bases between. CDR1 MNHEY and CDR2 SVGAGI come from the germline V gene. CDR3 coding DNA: TGTGCCACCGGACAGCCCGATGGCTACACCTTC. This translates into CATGQPDGYTF.